These T cell receptor beta chains were read from a single sample in a study of glioma-infiltrating T cells. TCRdb called the multiplex PCR reads again in MiXCR, with one record for every CDR3 protein. There are over 140,000 distinct CDR3 sequences in the sample; about two fifths occur only once, and roughly a fifth lies in the top ten. What was sequenced was glioma tissue, nonneoplastic brain tissue, or PBMCs (not recorded which). Source of these receptors: a human donor with low-grade glioma or glioblastoma, undergoing nonglioma brain surgery, or in good health (not recorded which). The CDR3 runs from the conserved cysteine through the conserved F or W. The D gene is left open where the match is weak. The size field is filled for only some rows; it gives once, few, many or a size class.

clone size: .; J gene: TRBJ2-7; D gene: TRBD1; V gene: TRBV6-6; CDR3 DNA: TGTGCCAGCAGTTTAGACTCTCAGGACAGGGGGCTCGAGCAGTACTTC; CDR3 protein: CASSLDSQDRGLEQYF
clone size: .; J gene: TRBJ2-3; D gene: .; V gene: TRBV4-1; CDR3 DNA: TGCGCCAGCAGCCCAGGACTGTTCTGGAGGTTTCGAACTAGCACAGATACGCAGTATTTT; CDR3 protein: CASSPGLFWRFRTSTDTQYF
clone size: .; J gene: TRBJ2-3; D gene: TRBD2; V gene: TRBV4-1; CDR3 DNA: TGCGCCAGCAGCACCCTAGCGGGAGGGCCAAGAGATACGCAGTATTTT; CDR3 protein: CASSTLAGGPRDTQYF
clone size: .; J gene: TRBJ2-5; D gene: .; V gene: TRBV10-2; CDR3 DNA: TGCGCCAGCAGTGAGTCACGCAGGGGGAGGGAGACCCAGTACTTC; CDR3 protein: CASSESRRGRETQYF
clone size: few; J gene: TRBJ1-5; D gene: .; V gene: TRBV6-5; CDR3 DNA: TGTGCCAGCAGTTACTTCGGGGGGCTTGTCAATCAGCCCCAGCATTTT; CDR3 protein: CASSYFGGLVNQPQHF
clone size: .; J gene: TRBJ2-3; D gene: TRBD1; V gene: TRBV24-1; CDR3 DNA: TGTGCCACCAGTGATTTGCAGGTAGGACAGGGGCCTGGAGATACGCAGTATTTT; CDR3 protein: CATSDLQVGQGPGDTQYF
clone size: few; J gene: TRBJ2-3; D gene: .; V gene: TRBV7-2; CDR3 DNA: TGTGCCAGCAGCTTAGTAGGGGGAGCAGGGGGGAGCACAGATACGCAGTATTTT; CDR3 protein: CASSLVGGAGGSTDTQYF
clone size: .; J gene: TRBJ2-2; D gene: .; V gene: TRBV6-1; CDR3 DNA: TGTGCCAGCAGGTACAGGGACACCGGGGAGCTGTTTTTT; CDR3 protein: CASRYRDTGELFF
clone size: .; J gene: TRBJ1-1; D gene: .; V gene: TRBV24-1; CDR3 DNA: TGTGCCACCAGTGATTCACAGGGTTTCGGCACTGAAGCTTTCTTT; CDR3 protein: CATSDSQGFGTEAFF
clone size: .; J gene: TRBJ1-1; D gene: TRBD1; V gene: TRBV4-2; CDR3 DNA: TGTGCCAGCAGCTTTAACTCACAGGGGAGCACTGAAGCTTTCTTT; CDR3 protein: CASSFNSQGSTEAFF
clone size: .; J gene: TRBJ2-3; D gene: TRBD2; V gene: TRBV4-2; CDR3 DNA: TGTACCAGCAGCCAAGGGACTAGCGGGGGACCCACAGATACGCAGTATTTT; CDR3 protein: CTSSQGTSGGPTDTQYF
clone size: .; J gene: TRBJ2-5; D gene: TRBD1; V gene: TRBV12-3/TRBV12-4; CDR3 DNA: TGTGCCAGCAGTTCGAACAGGGGGCGACGAGAGACCCAGTACTTC; CDR3 protein: CASSSNRGRRETQYF
clone size: .; J gene: TRBJ1-5; D gene: TRBD1; V gene: TRBV14; CDR3 DNA: TGTGCCAGCAGCCAAATGGACAGGGGACAGCCCCAGCATTTT; CDR3 protein: CASSQMDRGQPQHF
clone size: few; J gene: TRBJ1-2; D gene: .; V gene: TRBV27; CDR3 DNA: TGTGCCAGCAGTCCGAAAATGACCACCCCTCCACTCGGCTACACCTTC; CDR3 protein: CASSPKMTTPPLGYTF
clone size: .; J gene: TRBJ2-1; D gene: TRBD2; V gene: TRBV20-1; CDR3 DNA: TGCAGTGCTTATAGCGGGCGGAGTACCGATGAGCAGTTCTTC; CDR3 protein: CSAYSGRSTDEQFF
clone size: .; J gene: TRBJ1-2; D gene: .; V gene: TRBV28; CDR3 DNA: TGTGCCACCACTCTGGGGGGAAGTGCTGGAAACTATGGCTACACCTTC; CDR3 protein: CATTLGGSAGNYGYTF
clone size: .; J gene: TRBJ2-7; D gene: TRBD1; V gene: TRBV11-2; CDR3 DNA: TGTGCCAGCTCAGGGGGCATAGGGTACGAGCAGTACTTC; CDR3 protein: CASSGGIGYEQYF
clone size: .; J gene: TRBJ2-7; D gene: TRBD1; V gene: TRBV27; CDR3 DNA: TGTGCCAGCAGCCTCCGGGACAGGGATTGGGAGCAGTACTTC; CDR3 protein: CASSLRDRDWEQYF
clone size: few; J gene: TRBJ2-1; D gene: .; V gene: TRBV4-3; CDR3 DNA: TGCGCCAGCAGCCAAGAATCCTCGGCGCTAGTTGAGCAGTTCTTC; CDR3 protein: CASSQESSALVEQFF
clone size: few; J gene: TRBJ1-6; D gene: .; V gene: TRBV10-3; CDR3 DNA: TGTGCCATCAGTGACGTTGGTTATAATTCACCCCTCCACTTT; CDR3 protein: CAISDVGYNSPLHF
clone size: .; J gene: TRBJ1-2; D gene: .; V gene: TRBV29-1; CDR3 DNA: TGCAGCGTAACAGACAGGACCCCTAACTATGGCTACACCTTC; CDR3 protein: CSVTDRTPNYGYTF
clone size: many; J gene: TRBJ1-1; D gene: .; V gene: TRBV6-2/TRBV6-3; CDR3 DNA: TGTGCCAGCAGTCGGACAGATATGAACACTGAAGCTTTCTTT; CDR3 protein: CASSRTDMNTEAFF
clone size: .; J gene: TRBJ1-1; D gene: TRBD1; V gene: TRBV20-1; CDR3 DNA: TGCAGTGCTTTACACGTATCCCGGACAGGGGTGAGCACTGAATCTTTCTTT; CDR3 protein: CSALHVSRTGVSTESFF
clone size: .; J gene: TRBJ2-1; D gene: TRBD2; V gene: TRBV6-5; CDR3 DNA: TGTGCCAGCAGTTACCTCGGGACTAGCGGGTTCATTGAGCAGTTCTTC; CDR3 protein: CASSYLGTSGFIEQFF
clone size: .; J gene: TRBJ1-1; D gene: TRBD1; V gene: TRBV20-1; CDR3 DNA: TGCAGTGCTAGACTCGTCGGGGCAGGGGGCACTGAAGCTTTCTTT; CDR3 protein: CSARLVGAGGTEAFF
clone size: .; J gene: TRBJ2-1; D gene: TRBD1; V gene: TRBV3-1; CDR3 DNA: TGTGCCAGCAGCCAACCATTAGAAGGGGGCGATGAGCAGTTATTC; CDR3 protein: CASSQPLEGGDEQLF
clone size: few; J gene: TRBJ2-7; D gene: TRBD2; V gene: TRBV7-2; CDR3 DNA: TGTGCCAGCAGCTTAGGTTGGGCGGGGGACTCCTACGAGCAGTACTTC; CDR3 protein: CASSLGWAGDSYEQYF
clone size: .; J gene: TRBJ1-1; D gene: .; V gene: TRBV18; CDR3 DNA: TGTGCCAGCTCACCGCGGCAGAACACTGAAGCTTTCTTT; CDR3 protein: CASSPRQNTEAFF
clone size: many; J gene: TRBJ2-3; D gene: .; V gene: TRBV6-1; CDR3 DNA: TGTGCCAGCAGCGGTAGCACAGATACGCAGTATTTT; CDR3 protein: CASSGSTDTQYF
clone size: .; J gene: TRBJ2-7; D gene: .; V gene: TRBV12-3/TRBV12-4; CDR3 DNA: TGTGCCAGCAGTTTACAGGGCGGCTACGAGCAGTACTTC; CDR3 protein: CASSLQGGYEQYF
clone size: .; J gene: TRBJ1-6; D gene: .; V gene: TRBV7-2; CDR3 DNA: TGTGCCAGCAGCCAAGCGGCAGGGGTTAATTCACCCCTCCACTTT; CDR3 protein: CASSQAAGVNSPLHF
clone size: many; J gene: TRBJ1-4; D gene: .; V gene: TRBV6-1; CDR3 DNA: TGTGCCAGCAGTTCAGGGTCGAGAGGTGAAAAACTGTTTTTT; CDR3 protein: CASSSGSRGEKLFF
clone size: once; J gene: TRBJ1-3; D gene: .; V gene: TRBV4-1; CDR3 DNA: TGCGCCAGCAGCCAGCATCCGGGTGGGGGAAACACCATATATTTT; CDR3 protein: CASSQHPGGGNTIYF
clone size: .; J gene: TRBJ1-5; D gene: .; V gene: TRBV4-3; CDR3 DNA: TGCGCCAGCAGCCAAGATCCACGGGGGAATCAGCCCCAGCATTTT; CDR3 protein: CASSQDPRGNQPQHF
clone size: few; J gene: TRBJ2-3; D gene: .; V gene: TRBV28; CDR3 DNA: TGTGCCAGCAGACCTTCTGACAAGACTAGCACAGATACGCAGTATTTT; CDR3 protein: CASRPSDKTSTDTQYF
clone size: .; J gene: TRBJ2-5; D gene: .; V gene: TRBV5-1; CDR3 DNA: TGCGCCAGCACGGAGGGGCATCTCGTATTGGAGACCCAGTACTTC; CDR3 protein: CASTEGHLVLETQYF
clone size: .; J gene: TRBJ1-5; D gene: .; V gene: TRBV15; CDR3 DNA: TGTGCCACCAGCAGAGATAGGGCGGGGGGGACGGAGCCCCAGCATTTT; CDR3 protein: CATSRDRAGGTEPQHF
clone size: few; J gene: TRBJ1-6; D gene: TRBD1; V gene: TRBV20-1; CDR3 DNA: TGCAGTGCCCACAGGGGACTTCCCCTCCACTTT; CDR3 protein: CSAHRGLPLHF
clone size: .; J gene: TRBJ2-1; D gene: TRBD2; V gene: TRBV6-1; CDR3 DNA: TGTGCCAGCAGTATTCGGACTAGCGGGAGGGATGAGCAGTTCTTC; CDR3 protein: CASSIRTSGRDEQFF
clone size: many; J gene: TRBJ2-2; D gene: TRBD2; V gene: TRBV6-6; CDR3 DNA: TGTGCCAGCAGTTACCTGGGACTAGCGGGAGAGGCTGGGGAGCTGTTTTTT; CDR3 protein: CASSYLGLAGEAGELFF
clone size: .; J gene: TRBJ2-7; D gene: TRBD2; V gene: TRBV20-1; CDR3 DNA: TGCAGTGCTAGAGATCCCGTTAGCGGGGATAACTACGAGCAGTACTTC; CDR3 protein: CSARDPVSGDNYEQYF
clone size: few; J gene: TRBJ2-3; D gene: .; V gene: TRBV20-1; CDR3 DNA: TGCAGTGCTAGACCCTTGGATATACTAGAGGCCGTTGATACGCAGTATTTT; CDR3 protein: CSARPLDILEAVDTQYF
clone size: .; J gene: TRBJ2-7; D gene: TRBD1; V gene: TRBV24-1; CDR3 DNA: TGTGCCACCAGTGGAGGGACAGGGGTCCACGAGCAGTACTTC; CDR3 protein: CATSGGTGVHEQYF
clone size: .; J gene: TRBJ2-3; D gene: .; V gene: TRBV28; CDR3 DNA: TGTGCCAGCAGTCCCGGGACTTTATCAGATACGCAGTATTTT; CDR3 protein: CASSPGTLSDTQYF
clone size: few; J gene: TRBJ1-5; D gene: .; V gene: TRBV6-2/TRBV6-3; CDR3 DNA: TGTGCCAGCAGTTACAGGGTTAGCAATCAGCCCCAGCATTTT; CDR3 protein: CASSYRVSNQPQHF
clone size: .; J gene: TRBJ2-7; D gene: .; V gene: TRBV6-2/TRBV6-3; CDR3 DNA: TGTGCCAGCAGTTCACCGGGCGGAATTTACGAGCAGTACTTC; CDR3 protein: CASSSPGGIYEQYF
clone size: .; J gene: TRBJ1-1; D gene: TRBD1; V gene: TRBV2; CDR3 DNA: TGTGCCAGCAGTGGCTATACAGGGGGCACTGAAGCTTTCTTT; CDR3 protein: CASSGYTGGTEAFF
clone size: many; J gene: TRBJ1-1; D gene: .; V gene: TRBV7-3; CDR3 DNA: TGTGCCAGCAGCTTAAGCGCGAACACTGAAGCTTTCTTT; CDR3 protein: CASSLSANTEAFF
clone size: .; J gene: TRBJ1-6; D gene: TRBD1; V gene: TRBV27; CDR3 DNA: TGTGCCAGCACTCGTACAGGGGTCAATTCACCCCTCCACTTT; CDR3 protein: CASTRTGVNSPLHF
clone size: .; J gene: TRBJ2-1; D gene: .; V gene: TRBV7-2; CDR3 DNA: TGTGCCAGCAGCTTAGGAGACAGTAACAATGAGCAGTTCTTC; CDR3 protein: CASSLGDSNNEQFF
clone size: few; J gene: TRBJ1-6; D gene: .; V gene: TRBV6-2/TRBV6-3; CDR3 DNA: TGTGCCAGCAGTTACTACGACTGGGATTCACCCCTCCACTTT; CDR3 protein: CASSYYDWDSPLHF
clone size: few; J gene: TRBJ1-6; D gene: .; V gene: TRBV25-1; CDR3 DNA: TGTGCCAGCAGAGGGAGTAATTCACCCCTCCACTTT; CDR3 protein: CASRGSNSPLHF
clone size: .; J gene: TRBJ2-1; D gene: TRBD1; V gene: TRBV27; CDR3 DNA: TGTGCCAGCAGTTTACTGGGACAGGGGATTATGTCAAATGAGCAGTTCTTC; CDR3 protein: CASSLLGQGIMSNEQFF
clone size: few; J gene: TRBJ1-2; D gene: .; V gene: TRBV6-1; CDR3 DNA: TGTGCCAGCAGTGAATTTAGCGGCTATGGCTACACCTTC; CDR3 protein: CASSEFSGYGYTF
clone size: few; J gene: TRBJ1-2; D gene: .; V gene: TRBV10-3; CDR3 DNA: TGTGCCATCAGTGAGGTTATAGAGTCCTATGGCTACACCTTC; CDR3 protein: CAISEVIESYGYTF
clone size: .; J gene: TRBJ2-5; D gene: TRBD2; V gene: TRBV6-1; CDR3 DNA: TGTGCCAGCAGTCCCTGGGACTACTCCCAAGAGACCCAGTACTTC; CDR3 protein: CASSPWDYSQETQYF
clone size: few; J gene: TRBJ2-6; D gene: .; V gene: TRBV7-9; CDR3 DNA: TGTGCCAGCAGCCCTAGCGACGTCCTGACTTTC; CDR3 protein: CASSPSDVLTF